These T cell receptor beta chains were read from a single sample in a study of T cell repertoires in cytomegalovirus infection. Their recognized antigens are unknown. TCRdb redid the calling of the reads with MiXCR, one entry per CDR3 protein. The data show hundreds of thousands of distinct CDR3 sequences, 33% seen once. The sample was cultured PBMCs, taken from culture after CMV antigen stimulation. The source is a human donor in good health (CMV status not recorded). Some clones in this sample may be carry-over from other donors' samples. CDR3s include the opening cysteine and the closing phenylalanine or tryptophan. Each record gives: D gene, J gene, V gene, clone size, CDR3 DNA, CDR3 protein. D genes are given only for firm matches. The size entry is marked missing in some rows and otherwise reads once, few, many or a size class.

NA,TRBJ2-7,TRBV7-2,many,TGTGCCAGCAGCTCAGGGAGAGGGTCCCCCCTCTACGAGCAGTACTTC,CASSSGRGSPLYEQYF
NA,TRBJ2-5,TRBV7-9,few,TGTGCCAGCAGCCCCGTATCGGGTTGGCAGACCCAGTACTTC,CASSPVSGWQTQYF
NA,TRBJ2-5,TRBV5-1,NA,TGCGCCAGCAGCTTGTGGGGGAAAGAGACCCAGTACTTC,CASSLWGKETQYF
NA,TRBJ1-2,TRBV7-8,few,TGTGCCAGCCTACAAAACTTGGGCTATGGCTACACCTTC,CASLQNLGYGYTF
NA,TRBJ2-5,TRBV12-3/TRBV12-4,NA,TGTGCCAGCAGTCTAATCCGACAAGAGACCCAGTACTTC,CASSLIRQETQYF
NA,TRBJ1-4,TRBV6-4,NA,TGTGCCAGCAGTGACTCCGGACTGCCGAGGCTGTTTTTT,CASSDSGLPRLFF
NA,TRBJ2-3,TRBV2,NA,TGTGCCAGCAGATGGGCGGTAGATACGCAGTATTTT,CASRWAVDTQYF
NA,TRBJ2-5,TRBV7-2,few,TGTGCCAGCAGCTTAGATGGCTACTACCAAGAGACCCAGTACTTC,CASSLDGYYQETQYF
TRBD1,TRBJ1-3,TRBV19,NA,TGTGCCAGCCAGCCCCGCGGGAGGACAGGGAGAAACACCATATATTTT,CASQPRGRTGRNTIYF
NA,TRBJ2-5,TRBV7-2,NA,TGTGCCAGCAGCTTATTTGGTAGTGGGGAGACCCAGTACTTC,CASSLFGSGETQYF
TRBD1,TRBJ2-1,TRBV19,few,TGTGCCAGTAGTAAACGACAGGGGGATCCGGCTGAGCAGTTCTTC,CASSKRQGDPAEQFF
NA,TRBJ1-5,TRBV7-2,many,TGTGCCAGCAGCTTAGCAAGGGACCTATTCCCCCTTCATCAGCCCCAGCATTTT,CASSLARDLFPLHQPQHF
NA,TRBJ1-1,TRBV7-2,many,TGTGCCAGCAGCTTAGCGATGACAGGCGGGCTAGAGTTCTTT,CASSLAMTGGLEFF
TRBD2,TRBJ2-3,TRBV7-2,many,TGTGCCAGCAGACACCGCGGGGGGCTTGTAGATACGCAGTATTTT,CASRHRGGLVDTQYF
TRBD1,TRBJ2-3,TRBV7-2,many,TGTGCCAGCAGGACAGGGGATACGCAGTATTTT,CASRTGDTQYF
TRBD2,TRBJ2-5,TRBV7-2,many,TGTGCCAGCAGCTCAAGACTAGCGGGGGGGCTGTTTGGGGAGACCCAGTACTTC,CASSSRLAGGLFGETQYF
NA,TRBJ1-2,TRBV7-2,few,TGTGCCAGCAGCCAACTACAGGGAGGATGGTATGGCTACACCTTC,CASSQLQGGWYGYTF
NA,TRBJ2-3,TRBV7-6,few,TGTGCCAGCAGCTCTCAAATAGCCGGCACAGATACGCAGTATTTT,CASSSQIAGTDTQYF
TRBD2,TRBJ2-1,TRBV7-8,many,TGTGCCAGCAGACCGCCGGGACTAGCGGGGTATAGCTCCTACAATGAGCAGTTCTTC,CASRPPGLAGYSSYNEQFF
NA,TRBJ2-7,TRBV4-3,few,TGCGCCAGCAGCCAAGGATGGGACGGAGCCTACGAGCAGTACTTC,CASSQGWDGAYEQYF
TRBD2,TRBJ2-7,TRBV6-2/TRBV6-3,NA,TGTGCCAGCAGTAAACTAGCGGGAGTGAACGAGCAGTACTTC,CASSKLAGVNEQYF
NA,TRBJ2-7,TRBV7-2,many,TGTGCCAGCAGCCAACTTTCGAGCTCCTACGAGCAGTACTTC,CASSQLSSSYEQYF
NA,TRBJ2-3,TRBV7-2,many,TGTGCCAGCAGCTTAAGGAGGGATCGCACAGATACGCAGTATTTT,CASSLRRDRTDTQYF
TRBD1,TRBJ1-6,TRBV7-9,few,TGTGCCAGCAGCTTACAGGGGGATGGATCACCCCTCCACTTT,CASSLQGDGSPLHF
NA,TRBJ2-1,TRBV3-1,few,TGTGCCAGCAGCCCCCTTAGTGGTTCATTTGGGTCCTACAATGAGCAGTTCTTC,CASSPLSGSFGSYNEQFF
TRBD1,TRBJ1-1,TRBV11-2,NA,TGTGCCAGCAGGTCCCTCCGGGACAGGTACATGAACACTGAAGCTTTCTTT,CASRSLRDRYMNTEAFF
TRBD2,TRBJ2-7,TRBV7-4,few,TGTGCCAGCAGCTTAGGGTGGAGCGGGAGCTACGAGCAGTACTTC,CASSLGWSGSYEQYF
NA,TRBJ1-6,TRBV5-1,few,TGCGCCAGCAGCTTGGAATTGCATTCACCCCTCCACTTT,CASSLELHSPLHF
NA,TRBJ2-7,TRBV7-6,NA,TGTGCCAGCAGCCTAACCACGGTAGGAGGCGAGCAGTACTTC,CASSLTTVGGEQYF
NA,TRBJ1-5,TRBV27,NA,TGTGCCAGCTCACCCCGGGACGGTGTCCTCAATCAGCCCCAGCATTTT,CASSPRDGVLNQPQHF
NA,TRBJ2-7,TRBV4-1,NA,TGCGCCAGCTCCCGCGGGACAGACTTCTACGAGCAGTACTTC,CASSRGTDFYEQYF
NA,TRBJ2-7,TRBV6-5,NA,TGTGCCAGCAGTTACTCGGCGCTGTACGAGCAGTACTTC,CASSYSALYEQYF
NA,TRBJ1-5,TRBV28,NA,TGTGCCAGCAGTCCCCCTGCAGGAGATCAGCCCCAGCATTTT,CASSPPAGDQPQHF
TRBD1,TRBJ1-4,TRBV29-1,NA,TGCAGCGTTGGGACAGGCAATAATGAAAAACTGTTTTTT,CSVGTGNNEKLFF
TRBD2,TRBJ2-7,TRBV20-1,NA,TGCAGTGGGACTAGCGGGAGAGGGCCCTCCTACGAGCAGTACTTC,CSGTSGRGPSYEQYF
NA,TRBJ1-1,TRBV7-2,many,TGTGCCAGCAGTTTAGTCGGGGGGGACACTGAAGCTTTCTTT,CASSLVGGDTEAFF
NA,TRBJ1-1,TRBV28,NA,TGTGCCAGCAAACTAGGGGGTTCGAACACTGAAGCTTTCTTT,CASKLGGSNTEAFF
TRBD2,TRBJ2-7,TRBV10-3,few,TGTGCCATCAAGGACGGGAGGGATGATACGGAGCAGTACTTC,CAIKDGRDDTEQYF
TRBD2,TRBJ2-5,TRBV4-1,NA,TGCGCCAGCAGCCAAGATCGGGGTAGCGGGGTCCCGGAGACCCAGTACTTC,CASSQDRGSGVPETQYF
NA,TRBJ1-5,TRBV12-3/TRBV12-4,NA,TGTGCCAGCAGTTTTAGTATGTCTGAGGGGGATGTTTTTAATCAGCCCCAGCATTTT,CASSFSMSEGDVFNQPQHF
TRBD1,TRBJ2-7,TRBV2,NA,TGTGCCAGCAGTCCCCGGAGCAACAGGGGTGACGAGCAGTACTTC,CASSPRSNRGDEQYF
TRBD2,TRBJ2-1,TRBV7-2,many,TGTGCCAGCAGCCCCTTCTTGCGGGGGGCCCAAGATGAGCAGTTCTTC,CASSPFLRGAQDEQFF
NA,TRBJ2-3,TRBV9,NA,TGTGCCAGCAGCGGTCAGGCCAGCACAGATACGCAGTATTTT,CASSGQASTDTQYF
NA,TRBJ1-5,TRBV20-1,NA,TGCAGTGCTTCCGGGGTGGGCAATCAGCCCCAGCATTTT,CSASGVGNQPQHF
TRBD1,TRBJ2-7,TRBV6-2/TRBV6-3,many,TGTGCCAGCAGTTACGAAAACGGACAGGGAGGCAAGCACGAGCAGTACTTC,CASSYENGQGGKHEQYF
NA,TRBJ2-7,TRBV5-1,NA,TGCGCCAGCAGCCCTAGCCAGGGAGTTGACGAGCAGTACTTC,CASSPSQGVDEQYF
NA,TRBJ2-3,TRBV7-2,NA,TGTGCCAGCAGCTCCGCCCCCCGAGGGGGCACAGATACGCAGTATTTT,CASSSAPRGGTDTQYF
NA,TRBJ2-5,TRBV7-6,NA,TGTGCCAGCAGCTCCCGCCGGGACGGTGGAGAAGAGACCCAGTACTTC,CASSSRRDGGEETQYF
NA,TRBJ2-2,TRBV12-3/TRBV12-4,NA,TGTGCCAGCAGTTCCACAGGGACGAACACCGGGGAGCTGTTTTTT,CASSSTGTNTGELFF
NA,TRBJ2-7,TRBV6-5,few,TGTGCCAGCAGTTCTCGGGGGACAGCCACCTACGAGCAGTACTTC,CASSSRGTATYEQYF